The rows below give T cell receptor beta chains drawn from one sample of a study of cytomegalovirus exposure and HLA in healthy donors. Measured with immunoSEQ multiplex PCR; TCRdb has only the in-frame clones, and not every one. The top ten hold 2.5% to 3% of the sample, which has 100,000 to 150,000 clones, around four fifths seen once. The sequencing sample was made of PBMCs. The receptor set was obtained from a boy aged 2 to 9 in good health and CMV-seronegative. Both conserved end residues are part of each CDR3. The D gene is left open where the match is weak. Clone size is given for some rows only: seen once, a few or many times, or a class if the clone is expanded.

clone_size j_call d_call v_call cdr3_aa cdr3_nt
. TRBJ2-1 . TRBV11-2 CATRGSNEQFF TGTGCCACCCGGGGGAGCAATGAGCAGTTCTTC
. TRBJ1-1 . TRBV27 CASSSLQEGAFF TGTGCCAGCAGTTCCCTACAGGAGGGAGCTTTCTTT
once TRBJ2-1 TRBD1 TRBV5-4 CASTPGTGHIDEQFF TGTGCCAGCACCCCCGGGACAGGACACATCGATGAGCAGTTCTTC
. TRBJ2-3 . TRBV5-1 CASSLEPSRADTQYF TGCGCCAGCAGCTTGGAACCTAGTCGCGCAGATACGCAGTATTTT
. TRBJ2-1 TRBD2 TRBV11-2 CASSVRASGRGSEQFF TGTGCCAGCAGCGTCAGAGCTAGCGGGAGGGGGTCTGAGCAGTTCTTC
. TRBJ2-1 . TRBV6-4 CASSEVGGYNEQFF TGTGCCAGCAGTGAAGTTGGCGGTTACAATGAGCAGTTCTTC
. TRBJ1-2 TRBD1 TRBV28 CASSLEGAYGYTF TGTGCCAGCAGTTTGGAGGGGGCTTATGGCTACACCTTC
few TRBJ1-2 . TRBV11-3 CASSLRDYGYTF TGTGCCAGCAGCTTGAGGGATTATGGCTACACCTTC
. TRBJ2-7 . TRBV4-3 CASSQGQTYEQYF TGCGCCAGCAGCCAAGGACAGACCTACGAGCAGTACTTC
. TRBJ1-1 . TRBV20-1 CSLRVNTEAFF TGCAGCCTGAGGGTGAACACTGAAGCTTTCTTT
. TRBJ2-3 . TRBV19 CASSPERRPTDTQYF TGTGCCAGTAGCCCCGAGCGAAGACCCACAGATACGCAGTATTTT
. TRBJ1-3 TRBD1 TRBV5-4 CASSLEGTGPLANTIYF TGTGCCAGCAGCTTGGAAGGGACAGGGCCCTTAGCGAACACCATATATTTT
few TRBJ2-7 TRBD1 TRBV9 CASSVGRDSPYEQYF TGTGCCAGCAGCGTAGGAAGGGACAGCCCCTACGAGCAGTACTTC
. TRBJ1-2 . TRBV4-2 CASSQDRSGDGYTF TGTGCCAGCAGCCAAGATCGGTCAGGGGATGGCTACACCTTC
. TRBJ1-1 . TRBV19 CASSIAGLTEAFF TGTGCCAGTAGTATAGCAGGGTTGACTGAAGCTTTCTTT
. TRBJ1-1 . TRBV7-3 CASSLRHRETEAFF TGTGCCAGCAGCCTTCGACACAGGGAAACTGAAGCTTTCTTT
. TRBJ2-1 TRBD1 TRBV11-2 CASSPLTGLHNEQFF TGTGCCAGCAGCCCCCTGACAGGGTTACACAATGAGCAGTTCTTC